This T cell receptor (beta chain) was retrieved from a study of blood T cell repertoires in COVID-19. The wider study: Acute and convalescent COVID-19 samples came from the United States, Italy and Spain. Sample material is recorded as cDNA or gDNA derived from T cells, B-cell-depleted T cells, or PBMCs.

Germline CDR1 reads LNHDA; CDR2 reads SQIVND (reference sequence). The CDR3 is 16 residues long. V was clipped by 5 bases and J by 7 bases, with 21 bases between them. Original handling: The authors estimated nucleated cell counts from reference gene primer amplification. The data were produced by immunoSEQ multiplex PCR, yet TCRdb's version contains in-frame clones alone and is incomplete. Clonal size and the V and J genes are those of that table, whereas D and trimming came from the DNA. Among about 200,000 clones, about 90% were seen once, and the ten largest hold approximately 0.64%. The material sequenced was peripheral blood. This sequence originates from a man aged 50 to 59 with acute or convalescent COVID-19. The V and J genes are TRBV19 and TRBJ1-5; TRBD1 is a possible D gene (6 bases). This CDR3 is CASSPSVGGASQPQHF. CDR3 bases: TGTGCCAGTAGTCCCAGCGTAGGGGGGGCTAGCCAGCCCCAGCATTTT.